What follows describes a single T cell receptor (beta chain). Its cognate antigen is unknown. The same CDR3 can be traced to other DNA sequences in this sample. This sample stems from a study of shared clonotypes between healthy human individuals. V shed 4 bases and J shed 4 bases, with 11 bases lying between them. CDR1 is MNHNS, CDR2 SASEGT, per germline. The CDR3 loop spans 14 amino acids. Findings and caveats of the study: An expected dependence of interdonor clonotype sharing on sequencing depth was noted.

TCRdb's table, derived via immunoSEQ multiplex PCR, lists solely in-frame clones and lacks some. This table holds about 680,000 clones, approximately 73% found once. The sequence was collected from a woman under 40 in good health. The chain couples TRBV6-1 to TRBJ1-5, with D possibly being TRBD1 (5 bases). Material for sequencing was memory CD4+ T cells sorted from blood. Noted subset: CD45RA-negative fraction. The CDR3 sequence: CASSAGTGNQPQHF. As DNA, the CDR3 is TGTGCCAGCAGTGCAGGGACGGGTAATCAGCCCCAGCATTTT.